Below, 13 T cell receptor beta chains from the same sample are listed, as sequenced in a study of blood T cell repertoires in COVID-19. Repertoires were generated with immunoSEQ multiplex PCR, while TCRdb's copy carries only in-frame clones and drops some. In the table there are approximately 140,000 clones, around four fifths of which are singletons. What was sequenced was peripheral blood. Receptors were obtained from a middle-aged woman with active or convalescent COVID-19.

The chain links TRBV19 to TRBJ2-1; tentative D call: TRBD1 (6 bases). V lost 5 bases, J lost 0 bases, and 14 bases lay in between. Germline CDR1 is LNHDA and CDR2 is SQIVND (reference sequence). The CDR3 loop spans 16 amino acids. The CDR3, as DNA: TGTGCCAGTAGTGATCACAGGGCGAGCTCCTACAATGAGCAGTTCTTC. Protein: CASSDHRASSYNEQFF.

CDR3 DNA sequence: TGTGCCAGCTCGCCGACAGGTTCTAATGAAAAACTGTTTTTT. The encoded protein is CASSPTGSNEKLFF. The rearrangement links TRBV18 to TRBJ1-4, with D perhaps TRBD1 (6 bases). V lost 6 bases to trimming and J lost 3 bases, with 11 bases between them. Germline V CDR1 and CDR2: KGHSH, LQKENI. There are 14 residues in the CDR3.

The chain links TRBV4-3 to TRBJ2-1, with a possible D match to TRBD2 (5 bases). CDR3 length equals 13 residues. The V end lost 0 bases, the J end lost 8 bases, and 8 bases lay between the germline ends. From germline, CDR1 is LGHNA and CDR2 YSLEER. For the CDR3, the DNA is TGCGCCAGCAGCCAAGATCTGAGGGATGAGCAGTTCTTC. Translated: CASSQDLRDEQFF.

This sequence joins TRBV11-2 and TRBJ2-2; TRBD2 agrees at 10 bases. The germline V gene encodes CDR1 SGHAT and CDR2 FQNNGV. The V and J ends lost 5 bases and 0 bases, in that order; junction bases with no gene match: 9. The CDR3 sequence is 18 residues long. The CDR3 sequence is CASSPRTSGNPNTGELFF. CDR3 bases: TGTGCCAGCAGCCCAAGGACTAGCGGCAATCCGAACACCGGGGAGCTGTTTTTT.

CDR3 loop: CASSQEGGDGYTF. CDR3 bases: TGTGCCAGCAGCCAAGAAGGAGGGGATGGCTACACCTTC. The V gene is TRBV3-1 (or the pseudogene TRBV3-2), the J gene TRBJ1-2, with D tentatively TRBD1 (5 bases). This CDR3 comprises 13 residues. Deletions cut 0 bases from V and 6 bases from J, with 8 bases between. Germline V gives CDR1 LGHDT, CDR2 YNNKEL (reference sequence).

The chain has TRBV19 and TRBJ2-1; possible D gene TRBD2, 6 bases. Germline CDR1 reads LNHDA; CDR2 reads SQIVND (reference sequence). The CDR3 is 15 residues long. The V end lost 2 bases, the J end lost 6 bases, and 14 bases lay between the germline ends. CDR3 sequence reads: CASSIILAPGNEQFF. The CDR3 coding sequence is TGTGCCAGTAGTATAATCCTAGCGCCTGGCAATGAGCAGTTCTTC.

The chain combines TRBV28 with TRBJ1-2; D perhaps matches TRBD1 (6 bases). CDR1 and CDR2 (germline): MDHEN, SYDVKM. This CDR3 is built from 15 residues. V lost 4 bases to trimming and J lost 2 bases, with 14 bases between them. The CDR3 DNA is TGTGCCAGCAGTTCGCTACCTCAGGGGAACTATGGCTACACCTTC. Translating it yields CASSSLPQGNYGYTF.

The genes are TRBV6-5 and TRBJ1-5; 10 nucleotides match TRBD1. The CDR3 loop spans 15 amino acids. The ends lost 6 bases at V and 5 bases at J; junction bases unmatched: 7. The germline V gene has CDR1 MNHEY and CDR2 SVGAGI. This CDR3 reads CASSSTGGVYQPQHF. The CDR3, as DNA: TGTGCCAGCAGCTCGACAGGGGGCGTTTATCAGCCCCAGCATTTT.

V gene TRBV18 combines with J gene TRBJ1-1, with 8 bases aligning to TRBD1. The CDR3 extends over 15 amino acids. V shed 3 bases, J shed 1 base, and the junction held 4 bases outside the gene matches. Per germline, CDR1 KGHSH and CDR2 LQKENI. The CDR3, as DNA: TGTGCCAGCTCACCGTCTGGGACAGGGAACACTGAAGCTTTCTTT. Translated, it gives CASSPSGTGNTEAFF.

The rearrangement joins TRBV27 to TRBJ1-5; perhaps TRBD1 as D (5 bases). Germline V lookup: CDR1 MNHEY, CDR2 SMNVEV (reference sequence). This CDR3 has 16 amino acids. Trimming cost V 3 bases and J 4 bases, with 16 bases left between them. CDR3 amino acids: CASSFLPGGTNQPQHF. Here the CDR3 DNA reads TGTGCCAGCAGTTTTCTCCCGGGGGGTACTAATCAGCCCCAGCATTTT.

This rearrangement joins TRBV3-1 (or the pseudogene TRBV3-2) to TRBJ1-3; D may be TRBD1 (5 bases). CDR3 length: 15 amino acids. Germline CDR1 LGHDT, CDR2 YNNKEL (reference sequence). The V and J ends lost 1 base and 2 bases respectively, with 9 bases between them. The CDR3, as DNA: TGTGCCAGCAGCCAAGGGGTGGGGCCTGGAAACACCATATATTTT. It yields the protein CASSQGVGPGNTIYF.

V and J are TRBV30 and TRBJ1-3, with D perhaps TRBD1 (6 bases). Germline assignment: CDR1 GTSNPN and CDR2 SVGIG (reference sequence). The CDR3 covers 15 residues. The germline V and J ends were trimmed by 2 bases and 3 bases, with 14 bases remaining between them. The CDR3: CAWSQQGWSGNTIYF. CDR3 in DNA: TGTGCCTGGAGTCAGCAGGGGTGGAGTGGAAACACCATATATTTT.

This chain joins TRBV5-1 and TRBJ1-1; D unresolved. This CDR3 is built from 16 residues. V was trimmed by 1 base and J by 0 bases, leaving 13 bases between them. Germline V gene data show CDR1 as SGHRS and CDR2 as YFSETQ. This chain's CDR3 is CASSLRSGGLNTEAFF. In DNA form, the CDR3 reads TGCGCCAGCAGCTTGAGGTCCGGCGGGCTGAACACTGAAGCTTTCTTT. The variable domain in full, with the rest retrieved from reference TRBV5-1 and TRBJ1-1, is KAGVTQTPRYLIKTRGQQVTLSCSPISGHRSVSWYQQTPGQGLQFLFEYFSETQRNKGNFPGRFSGRQFSNSRSEMNVSTLELGDSALYLCASSLRSGGLNTEAFFGQGTRLTVV.